Below are 19 T cell receptor beta chains sequenced from a single sample in a study of cytomegalovirus exposure and HLA in healthy donors. Both 60 Vbeta primers and 13 Jbeta primers went into the PCR. Sequencing was performed with immunoSEQ multiplex PCR; in TCRdb, only in-frame clones are kept and a portion is missing. The repertoire holds over 200,000 clones, with approximately 82% as singletons. Sequenced input: PBMCs. The receptors were sampled from a male donor in good health and CMV-seronegative.

The rearrangement uses TRBV11-3 and TRBJ2-3; 8 positions agree with TRBD1. Germline loops: CDR1 SGHNT, CDR2 YENEEA. This CDR3 spans 16 amino acids. With 1 base clipped from V and 4 bases from J, the junction kept 7 bases outside the gene matches. CDR3 coding DNA: TGTGCCAGCAGCTTAGTTGCAGGGGGCTTCGCAGATACGCAGTATTTT. Amino acid sequence: CASSLVAGGFADTQYF.

The V and J genes are TRBV6-6 and TRBJ2-5; 7 bases are shared with TRBD2. The CDR3 extends over 14 amino acids. Germline CDR1 is MNHNY and CDR2 is SVGAGI (reference sequence). J lost 4 bases, V lost 2 bases, and 4 bases had no gene match. The CDR3 region has the DNA TGTGCCAGCAGTTACGGGGGGGACTCAGAGACCCAGTACTTC. Its protein is CASSYGGDSETQYF.

This CDR3 is CASSQAGENEQFF. CDR3 coding DNA: TGTGCCAGCAGCCAAGCGGGGGAGAATGAGCAGTTCTTC. The genes are TRBV4-2 and TRBJ2-1; possibly TRBD2 for D (6 bases). Germline V gene lookup returns CDR1 LGHNA and CDR2 YNFKEQ. Trimming took 1 base from V and 7 from J, leaving 8 bases between them. The CDR3 totals 13 residues.

The rearrangement uses TRBV7-8 and TRBJ2-2; D is possibly TRBD2 (6 bases). The V gene's germline CDR1 is SGHVS and CDR2 FQNEAQ. This CDR3 contains 16 residues. V gave up 1 base and J gave up 1 base, with 10 bases separating them. In DNA, the CDR3 is TGTGCCAGCAGCTTAGGTCGGCGGGAGAACACCGGGGAGCTGTTTTTT. This gives the protein CASSLGRRENTGELFF. The full variable domain, rest sourced from reference TRBV7-8 and TRBJ2-2, is GAGVSQSPRYKVAKRGQDVALRCDPISGHVSLFWYQQALGQGPEFLTYFQNEAQLDKSGLPSDRFFAERPEGSVSTLKIQRTQQEDSAVYLCASSLGRRENTGELFFGEGSRLTVL.

V is TRBV27 and J is TRBJ2-1, with D possibly being TRBD2 (6 bases). From germline, CDR1 is MNHEY and CDR2 SMNVEV (reference sequence). Trimming removed 6 bases from V and 5 bases from J, with 11 bases in between. CDR3 length: 13 residues. The CDR3 coding sequence is TGTGCCAGCAGACGGCGACTAGACAATGAGCAGTTCTTC. Residues: CASRRRLDNEQFF.

The chain joins TRBV5-1 to TRBJ2-3; possibly TRBD2 for D (6 bases). V shed 3 bases and J shed 4 bases, with 21 bases lying between them. Germline assignment: CDR1 SGHRS and CDR2 YFSETQ. The CDR3 length is 17 residues. CDR3 residues: CASSYFNGSNRADTQYF. The DNA of the CDR3 is TGCGCCAGCAGCTATTTTAACGGGAGTAACCGGGCAGATACGCAGTATTTT.

The chain uses TRBV9 and TRBJ2-2; 7 nucleotides align to TRBD2. This CDR3 contains 15 residues. Germline trimming cut 0 bases from V and 5 bases from J; bases unmatched to any gene: 4. CDR1 SGDLS and CDR2 YYNGEE come from the germline V gene. CDR3 nucleotide sequence: TGTGCCAGCAGCGTAGCTGGGGGGGGGACCGGGGAGCTGTTTTTT. Protein: CASSVAGGGTGELFF. Combining the CDR3 with reference TRBV9 and TRBJ2-2 gives the whole variable domain DSGVTQTPKHLITATGQRVTLRCSPRSGDLSVYWYQQSLDQGLQFLIQYYNGEERAKGNILERFSAQQFPDLHSELNLSSLELGDSALYFCASSVAGGGTGELFFGEGSRLTVL.

V gene TRBV10-2 combines with J gene TRBJ2-7; 14 bases align to TRBD2. The length of the CDR3 is 14 residues. Looked up from germline, CDR1 is WSHSY and CDR2 is SAAADI. The trim removed 5 bases at V and 13 bases at J, leaving 10 bases unmatched. The CDR3 region is CASSPPGLAGVGYF. In DNA form, the CDR3 reads TGCGCCAGCAGTCCTCCGGGACTAGCGGGAGTAGGTTACTTC.

The chain links TRBV10-3 to TRBJ2-1, with 8 bases lining up with TRBD2. The CDR3 has 15 residues. Trimming at V came to 5 bases and at J to 4 bases, leaving 7 bases not matched to a gene. Germline-derived CDR1 and CDR2 are ENHRY and SYGVKD. The CDR3 DNA reads TGTGCCATCAGTCAAACTAGCGGAGAATACAATGAGCAGTTCTTC. It yields the protein CAISQTSGEYNEQFF.

This chain joins TRBV27 and TRBJ2-7; TRBD1 is a possible D gene (6 bases). This CDR3 region has 14 residues. V was shortened by 4 bases and J by 1 base, with 11 bases between the two germline ends. Per germline, CDR1 MNHEY and CDR2 SMNVEV (reference sequence). CDR3 sequence: CASSSTGQSYEQYF. CDR3 bases: TGTGCCAGCAGTTCGACCGGACAGTCCTACGAGCAGTACTTC.

This clone appeared once. The chain links TRBV6-1 to TRBJ1-5; TRBD1 is a possible D gene (5 bases). The CDR3 sequence is 14 residues long. V was pared by 6 bases and J by 1 base, with 10 bases between. CDR1 and CDR2 (germline): MNHNS, SASEGT. The CDR3 sequence is CASRQGYSNQPQHF. CDR3 bases: TGTGCCAGCAGGCAGGGTTACAGCAATCAGCCCCAGCATTTT.

This clone appeared a few times. V usage is TRBV4-1 and J usage is TRBJ2-1, with TRBD2 identical over 7 bases. V shed 1 base and J 7 bases; nucleotides not matched to a gene: 4. The length of the CDR3 is 14 residues. Germline-derived CDR1 and CDR2 are MGHRA and YSYEKL. Here the CDR3 reads CASSQAGGRNEQFF. The CDR3 DNA reads TGCGCCAGCAGCCAAGCGGGAGGCCGGAATGAGCAGTTCTTC.

The J gene is TRBJ1-5, the V gene TRBV7-2; 7 bases line up with TRBD1. CDR1 and CDR2 (germline): SGHTA, FQGNSA. The CDR3 covers 17 residues. Unmatched junction bases numbered 15, after V lost 5 bases and J lost 5 bases. The CDR3 bases are TGTGCCAGCAGCCAACCCCAAAACGACAGGGCTCATCAGCCCCAGCATTTT. Translated, it gives CASSQPQNDRAHQPQHF.

In this sample, this clone turned up a few times. The chain joins TRBV2 to TRBJ1-4, with 7 bases matching TRBD1. The germline gives CDR1 SNHLY, CDR2 FYNNEI. J lost 7 bases, V lost 5 bases, and 10 bases had no gene match. The CDR3 spans 15 residues. The DNA for the CDR3 is TGTGCCAGCAGTCGGACAGGTCGGGGGTTTGAAAAACTGTTTTTT. Its translation: CASSRTGRGFEKLFF.

This clone has only a few counts. The V call is TRBV13, the J call TRBJ1-1, with 7 bases that match TRBD1. The V gene's germline CDR1 is PRHDT and CDR2 FYEKMQ (reference sequence). Trimming cost V 7 bases and J 1 base; bases outside gene matches: 6. The CDR3 runs 14 residues. This CDR3 reads CASTLTGSNTEAFF. The CDR3 DNA reads as TGTGCCAGCACCTTGACAGGGTCGAACACTGAAGCTTTCTTT.

The chain employs TRBV7-7 and TRBJ2-5; tentative D call: TRBD1 (5 bases). Germline V gene data show CDR1 as SSHAT and CDR2 as FNYEAQ (reference sequence). This CDR3 is built from 16 residues. The CDR3 loop reads CASPALVTVKGETQYF. The CDR3, as DNA: TGTGCTAGCCCAGCTTTGGTAACAGTGAAGGGGGAGACCCAGTACTTC.

The chain combines TRBV7-9 with TRBJ2-2; 9 positions match TRBD2. Germline trimming cut 11 bases from V and 5 bases from J; bases unmatched to any gene: 15. Germline-derived CDR1 and CDR2 are SEHNR and FQNEAQ (reference sequence). The CDR3 totals 16 residues. The CDR3 sequence: CADGVLAGATTGELFF. The CDR3 bases are TGTGCCGACGGGGTTTTAGCGGGAGCGACGACCGGGGAGCTGTTTTTT.

V and J are TRBV2 and TRBJ1-1; TRBD1 aligns across 9 bases. The germline V gene encodes CDR1 SNHLY and CDR2 FYNNEI. The CDR3 sequence is 12 residues long. V lost 9 bases and J lost 5; bases outside the gene matches: 4. The DNA of the CDR3 is TGTGCCAGAGGGACAGGGCGAACTGAAGCTTTCTTT. Translation gives CARGTGRTEAFF.

V is TRBV2 and J is TRBJ1-4, with D unresolved. CDR1 SNHLY and CDR2 FYNNEI come from the germline V gene. V dropped 5 bases and J dropped 5 bases, with 15 bases sitting between them. The CDR3 loop spans 15 amino acids. CDR3 residues: CASSYGWEINEKLFF. In DNA, the CDR3 is TGTGCCAGCAGTTACGGTTGGGAGATCAATGAAAAACTGTTTTTT.